The text below deals with one T cell receptor (beta chain). The study separated CD4+ cells into CD45RA+ naive and CD45RA-negative memory subsets. This entry is derived from a study of shared clonotypes between healthy human individuals. V was cut by 4 bases and J by 6 bases, with 12 bases left in between. There are 14 residues in the CDR3. CDR1 is MNHEY, CDR2 SMNVEV, per germline (reference sequence). TCRdb keeps only in-frame clones here, not all; method: immunoSEQ multiplex PCR. The table lists 2,500,000 or so clones, approximately 94% of them singletons, with 0.14% in the top ten. The receptor was derived from a man between 18 and 35 years old in good health. Sequenced sample: naive CD4+ T cells sorted from blood. Indicated subset: CD45RA+ positively selected. The V call is TRBV27, the J call TRBJ1-4, with D maybe TRBD1 (5 bases). The CDR3 nucleotides are TGTGCCAGCAGTTCTCCAGGGAGGGATGAAAAACTGTTTTTT. Translated, it gives CASSSPGRDEKLFF.